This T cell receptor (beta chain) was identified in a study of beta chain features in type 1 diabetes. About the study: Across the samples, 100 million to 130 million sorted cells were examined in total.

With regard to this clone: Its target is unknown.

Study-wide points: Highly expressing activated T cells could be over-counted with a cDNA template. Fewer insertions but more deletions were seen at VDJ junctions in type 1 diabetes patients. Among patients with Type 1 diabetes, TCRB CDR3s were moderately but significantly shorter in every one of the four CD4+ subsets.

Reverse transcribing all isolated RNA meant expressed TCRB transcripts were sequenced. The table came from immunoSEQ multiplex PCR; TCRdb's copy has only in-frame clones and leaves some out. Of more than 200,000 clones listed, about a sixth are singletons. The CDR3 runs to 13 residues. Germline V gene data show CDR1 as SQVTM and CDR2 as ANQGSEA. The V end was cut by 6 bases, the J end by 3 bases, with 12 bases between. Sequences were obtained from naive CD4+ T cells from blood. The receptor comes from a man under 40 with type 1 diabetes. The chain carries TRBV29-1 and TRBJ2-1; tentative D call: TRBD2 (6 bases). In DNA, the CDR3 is TGCAGCGTGGGGGGACTTTACTACAATGAGCAGTTCTTC. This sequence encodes CSVGGLYYNEQFF.